This TCR beta chain was sequenced in a study of cytomegalovirus exposure and HLA in healthy donors. Study observations and caveats: An analysis done earlier found most TCR beta V segments productive about 90% or about 30% of the time.

This clone was counted only a few times. Its specificity is unknown. The CDR3 extends over 17 amino acids. Germline assignment: CDR1 LGHNA and CDR2 YSLEER. V trimming: 1 base; J trimming: 1 base; junction bases outside the gene matches: 4. Primers included in the PCR were 60 Vbeta and 13 Jbeta primers. The method was immunoSEQ multiplex PCR; TCRdb's version includes in-frame clones alone and lacks a portion of them. The profile shows about 190,000 clones, 10% to 15% of them singletons. Sequencing was carried out using PBMCs. This TCR was recovered from a man aged 50-60 years in good health and CMV-seropositive. The chain links TRBV4-3 to TRBJ2-6, with 7 bases that match TRBD1. The CDR3 region is CASSQAPGGSGANVLTF. CDR3 bases: TGCGCCAGCAGCCAAGCGCCAGGGGGATCTGGGGCCAACGTCCTGACTTTC.